This T cell receptor beta chain appears in the sequencing data of a study of preoperative IRX-2 immunotherapy in early breast cancer. Sequencing used immunoSEQ multiplex PCR; TCRdb keeps in-frame clones, though not all of them. The sample consists of approximately 27,000 clones, 81% of them appearing once. Treatment here: preoperative locoregional IRX-2 cytokine immunotherapy. This phase Ib study tested locoregional IRX-2 cytokine immunotherapy given before surgery. Trimming cost V 5 bases and J 4 bases, with 12 bases left between them. The CDR3 is 14 amino acids. The germline CDR1 and CDR2 sequences are LNHDA and SQIVND (reference sequence).

The source of this sequence is a human donor with breast cancer. The J gene is TRBJ1-5, the V gene TRBV19; the D is unclear. The sequencing used lymph node tissue, collected after IRX-2 immunotherapy. The CDR3 coding sequence is TGTGCCAGTAGTCGGAGGGAGGATAATCAGCCCCAGCATTTT. It encodes CASSRREDNQPQHF.